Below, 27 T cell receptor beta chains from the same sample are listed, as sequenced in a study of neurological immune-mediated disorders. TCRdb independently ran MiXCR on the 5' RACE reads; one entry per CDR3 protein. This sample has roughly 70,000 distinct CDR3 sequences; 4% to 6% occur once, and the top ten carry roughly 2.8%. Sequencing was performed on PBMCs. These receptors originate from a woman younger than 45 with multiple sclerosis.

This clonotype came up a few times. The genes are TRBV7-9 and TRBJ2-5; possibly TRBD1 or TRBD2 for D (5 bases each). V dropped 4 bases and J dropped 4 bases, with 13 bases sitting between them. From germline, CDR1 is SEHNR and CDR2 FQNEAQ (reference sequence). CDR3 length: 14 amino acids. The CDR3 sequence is CASSSQGPRETQYF. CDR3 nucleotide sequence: TGTGCCAGCAGCTCCCAGGGACCCAGAGAGACCCAGTACTTC.

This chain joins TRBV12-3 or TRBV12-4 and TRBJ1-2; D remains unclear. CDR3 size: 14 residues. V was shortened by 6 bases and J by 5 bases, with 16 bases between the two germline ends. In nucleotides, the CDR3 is TGTGCCAGCAGCTTAACCACCCCTGGGTATGGCTACACCTTC. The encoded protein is CASSLTTPGYGYTF.

CDR3 DNA: TGTGCCAGCAGCAAAGCGCGGGCAGGGGAGGCTGGGGCCAAAGTCCTGACTTTC. Protein product: CASSKARAGEAGAKVLTF. The chain links TRBV21-1 to TRBJ2-6; no check of the table's D call, TRBD1, against the DNA was made. TRBV21-1 is described as a pseudogene. CDR3 length equals 18 residues.

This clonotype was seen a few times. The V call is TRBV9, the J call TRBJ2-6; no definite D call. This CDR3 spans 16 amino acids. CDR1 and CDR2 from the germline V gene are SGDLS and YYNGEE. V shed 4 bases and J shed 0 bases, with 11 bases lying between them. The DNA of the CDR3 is TGTGCCAGCAGCCCGGCCAGTTCCTCTGGGGCCAACGTCCTGACTTTC. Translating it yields CASSPASSSGANVLTF.

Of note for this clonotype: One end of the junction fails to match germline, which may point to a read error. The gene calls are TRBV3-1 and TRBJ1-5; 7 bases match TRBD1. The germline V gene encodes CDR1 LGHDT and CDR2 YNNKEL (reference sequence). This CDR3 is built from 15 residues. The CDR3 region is CASSRQGGPNQPQNF. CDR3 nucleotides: TGTGCCAGCAGCCGACAGGGAGGGCCAAATCAGCCCCAGAATTTT.

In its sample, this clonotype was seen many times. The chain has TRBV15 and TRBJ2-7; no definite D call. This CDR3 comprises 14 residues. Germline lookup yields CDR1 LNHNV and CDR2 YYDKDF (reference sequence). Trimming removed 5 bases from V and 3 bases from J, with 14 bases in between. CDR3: CATSPRITHYEQYF. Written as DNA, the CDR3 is TGTGCCACCAGCCCCAGGATAACCCACTACGAGCAGTACTTC.

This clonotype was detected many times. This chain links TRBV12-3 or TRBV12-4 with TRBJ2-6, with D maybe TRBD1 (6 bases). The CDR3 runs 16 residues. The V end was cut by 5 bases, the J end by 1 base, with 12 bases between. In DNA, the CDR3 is TGTGCCAGCAGTAAAGGACAGCTATCTGGGGCCAACGTCCTGACTTTC. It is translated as CASSKGQLSGANVLTF.

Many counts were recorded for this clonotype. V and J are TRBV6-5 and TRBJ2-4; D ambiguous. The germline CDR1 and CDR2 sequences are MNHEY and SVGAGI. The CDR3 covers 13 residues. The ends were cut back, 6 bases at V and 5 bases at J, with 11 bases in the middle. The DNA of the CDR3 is TGTGCCAGCAGCCAACGTGGGGAAAACATTCAGTACTTC. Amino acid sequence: CASSQRGENIQYF.

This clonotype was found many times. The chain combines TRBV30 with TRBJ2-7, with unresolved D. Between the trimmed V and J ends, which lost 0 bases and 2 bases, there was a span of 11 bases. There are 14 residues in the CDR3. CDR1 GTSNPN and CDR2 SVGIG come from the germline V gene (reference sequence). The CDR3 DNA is TGTGCCTGGAGTGTAGGGTATGTACCCTACGAGCAGTACTTC. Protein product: CAWSVGYVPYEQYF. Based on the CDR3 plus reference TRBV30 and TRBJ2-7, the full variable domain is SQTIHQWPATLVQPVGSPLSLECTVEGTSNPNLYWYRQAAGRGLQLLFYSVGIGQISSEVPQNLSASRPQDRQFILSSKKLLLSDSGFYLCAWSVGYVPYEQYFGPGTRLTVT.

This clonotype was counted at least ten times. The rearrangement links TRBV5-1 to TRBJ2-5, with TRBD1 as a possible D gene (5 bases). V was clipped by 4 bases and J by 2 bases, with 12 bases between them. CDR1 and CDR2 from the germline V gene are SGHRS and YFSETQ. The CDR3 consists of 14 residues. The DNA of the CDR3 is TGCGCCAGCAGCATCGACAGCAAACAAGAGACCCAGTACTTC. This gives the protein CASSIDSKQETQYF. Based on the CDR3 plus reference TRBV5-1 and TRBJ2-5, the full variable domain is KAGVTQTPRYLIKTRGQQVTLSCSPISGHRSVSWYQQTPGQGLQFLFEYFSETQRNKGNFPGRFSGRQFSNSRSEMNVSTLELGDSALYLCASSIDSKQETQYFGPGTRLLVL.

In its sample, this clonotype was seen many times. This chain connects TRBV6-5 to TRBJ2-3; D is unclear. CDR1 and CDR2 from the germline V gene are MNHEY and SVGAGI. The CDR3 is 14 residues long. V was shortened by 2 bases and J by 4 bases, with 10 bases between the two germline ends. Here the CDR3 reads CASSYVGVPDTQYF. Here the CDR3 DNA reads TGTGCCAGCAGTTACGTGGGCGTTCCAGATACGCAGTATTTT.

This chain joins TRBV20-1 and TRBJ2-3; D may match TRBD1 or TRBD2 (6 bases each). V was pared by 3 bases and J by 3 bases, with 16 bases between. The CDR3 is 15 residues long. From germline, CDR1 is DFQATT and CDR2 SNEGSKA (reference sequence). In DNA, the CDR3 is TGCAGTGCTAGTACGGGGGCGGGGAGGACAGATACGCAGTATTTT. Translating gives CSASTGAGRTDTQYF.

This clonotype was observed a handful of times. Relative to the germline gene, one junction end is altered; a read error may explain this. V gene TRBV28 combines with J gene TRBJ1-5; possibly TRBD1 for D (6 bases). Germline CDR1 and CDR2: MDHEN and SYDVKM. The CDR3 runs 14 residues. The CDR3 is CASRTGNSNQPQNF. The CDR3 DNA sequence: TGTGCCAGCAGAACAGGGAATAGCAATCAGCCCCAGAATTTT.

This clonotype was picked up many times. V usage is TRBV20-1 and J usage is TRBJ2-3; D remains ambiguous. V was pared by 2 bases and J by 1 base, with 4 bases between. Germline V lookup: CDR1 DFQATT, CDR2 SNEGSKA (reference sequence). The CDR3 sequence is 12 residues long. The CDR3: CSARLRTDTQYF. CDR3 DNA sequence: TGCAGTGCTAGATTACGCACAGATACGCAGTATTTT.

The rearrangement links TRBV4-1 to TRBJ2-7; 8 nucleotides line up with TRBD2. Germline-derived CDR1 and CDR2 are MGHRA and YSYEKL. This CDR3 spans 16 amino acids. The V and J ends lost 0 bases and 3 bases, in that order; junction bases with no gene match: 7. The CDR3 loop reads CASSQESGLALYEQYF. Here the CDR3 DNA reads TGCGCCAGCAGCCAAGAATCCGGACTAGCTCTCTACGAGCAGTACTTC.

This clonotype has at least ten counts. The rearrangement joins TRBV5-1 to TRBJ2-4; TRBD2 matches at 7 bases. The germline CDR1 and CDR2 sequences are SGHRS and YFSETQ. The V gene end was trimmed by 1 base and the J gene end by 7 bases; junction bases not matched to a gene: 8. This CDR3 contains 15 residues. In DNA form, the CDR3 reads TGCGCCAGCAGCTTGAGAAGCGGGATACGGAACATTCAGTACTTC. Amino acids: CASSLRSGIRNIQYF.

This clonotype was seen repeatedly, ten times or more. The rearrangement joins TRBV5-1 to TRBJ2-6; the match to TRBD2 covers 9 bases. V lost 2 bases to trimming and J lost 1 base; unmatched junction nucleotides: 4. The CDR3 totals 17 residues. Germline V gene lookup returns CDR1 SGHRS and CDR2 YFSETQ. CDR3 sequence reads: CASSFLAGPSGANVLTF. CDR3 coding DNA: TGCGCCAGCAGCTTCCTAGCGGGACCATCTGGGGCCAACGTCCTGACTTTC.

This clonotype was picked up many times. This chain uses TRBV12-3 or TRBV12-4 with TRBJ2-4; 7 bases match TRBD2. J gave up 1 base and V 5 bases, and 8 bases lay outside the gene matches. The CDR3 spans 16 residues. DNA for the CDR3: TGTGCCAGCAGTCCCTCCGGGCGGGGGGCCAAAAACATTCAGTACTTC. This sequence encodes CASSPSGRGAKNIQYF.

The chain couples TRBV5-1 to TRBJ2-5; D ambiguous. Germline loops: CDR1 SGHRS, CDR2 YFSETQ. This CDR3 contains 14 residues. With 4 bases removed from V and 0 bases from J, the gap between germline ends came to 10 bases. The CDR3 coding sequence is TGCGCCAGCAGCCCGGCAGGCAACCAAGAGACCCAGTACTTC. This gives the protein CASSPAGNQETQYF.

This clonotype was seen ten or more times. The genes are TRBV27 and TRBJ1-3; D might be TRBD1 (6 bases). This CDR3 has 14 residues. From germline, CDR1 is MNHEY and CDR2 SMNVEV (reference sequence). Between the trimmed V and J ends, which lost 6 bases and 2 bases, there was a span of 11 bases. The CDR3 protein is CASRPSGAGNTIYF. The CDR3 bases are TGTGCCAGCAGACCCTCAGGGGCTGGAAACACCATATATTTT.

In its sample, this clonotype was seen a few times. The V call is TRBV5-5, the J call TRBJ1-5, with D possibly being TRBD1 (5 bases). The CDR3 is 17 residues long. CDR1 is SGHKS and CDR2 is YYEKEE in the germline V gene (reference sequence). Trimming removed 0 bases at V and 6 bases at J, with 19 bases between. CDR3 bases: TGTGCCAGCAGCTTGGAGGCAGGGAGTTTTCCCGGTCAGCCCCAGCATTTT. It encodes CASSLEAGSFPGQPQHF.

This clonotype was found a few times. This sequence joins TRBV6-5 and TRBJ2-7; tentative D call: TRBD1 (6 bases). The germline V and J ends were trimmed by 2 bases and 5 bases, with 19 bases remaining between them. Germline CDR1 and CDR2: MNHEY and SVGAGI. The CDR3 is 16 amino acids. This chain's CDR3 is CASSYPTGTSSDEQYF. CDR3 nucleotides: TGTGCCAGCAGTTACCCTACCGGGACATCAAGCGACGAGCAGTACTTC.

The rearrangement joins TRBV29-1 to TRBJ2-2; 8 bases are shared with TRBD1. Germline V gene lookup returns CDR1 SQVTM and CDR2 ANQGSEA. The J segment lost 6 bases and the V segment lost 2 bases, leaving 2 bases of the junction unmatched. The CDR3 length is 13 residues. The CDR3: CSVETRGPGELFF. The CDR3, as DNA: TGCAGCGTTGAAACCAGGGGGCCCGGGGAGCTGTTTTTT.

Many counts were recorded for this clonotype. The CDR3 nucleotides read TGCAGTGCTAGGGACGGCGGGGGAGCATCCTACGAGCAGTACTTC. Translating gives CSARDGGGASYEQYF. The J gene is TRBJ2-7, the V gene TRBV20-1; 7 positions match TRBD2. The germline CDR1 and CDR2 sequences are DFQATT and SNEGSKA (reference sequence). With V trimmed by 3 bases and J by 1 base, 9 bases remained unmatched. The CDR3 has 15 residues.

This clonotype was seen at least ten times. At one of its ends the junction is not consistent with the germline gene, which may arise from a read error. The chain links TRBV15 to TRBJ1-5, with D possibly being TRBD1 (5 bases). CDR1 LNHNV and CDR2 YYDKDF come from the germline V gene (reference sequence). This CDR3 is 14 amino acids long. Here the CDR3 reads CATSRDSSNQPQHF. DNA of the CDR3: TGTGCCACCAGCCGAGACAGTAGCAATCAGCCCCAGCATTTT. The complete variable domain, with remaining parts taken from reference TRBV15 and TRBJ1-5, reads DAMVIQNPRYQVTQFGKPVTLSCSQTLNHNVMYWYQQKSSQAPKLLFHYYDKDFNNEADTPDNFQSRRPNTSFCFLDIRSPGLGDTAMYLCATSRDSSNQPQHFGDGTRLSIL.

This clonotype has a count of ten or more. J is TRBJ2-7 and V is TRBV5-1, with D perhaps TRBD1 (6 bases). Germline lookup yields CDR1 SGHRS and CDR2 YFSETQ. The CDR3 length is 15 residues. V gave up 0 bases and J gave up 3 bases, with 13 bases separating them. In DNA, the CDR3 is TGCGCCAGCAGCTTGGATGGGACACCCAGCTACGAGCAGTACTTC. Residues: CASSLDGTPSYEQYF.

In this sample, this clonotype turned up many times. CDR3 sequence: CASSLPQGIQETQYF. DNA of the CDR3: TGTGCCAGCAGCTTACCACAGGGGATTCAAGAGACCCAGTACTTC. The chain uses TRBV7-2 and TRBJ2-5; TRBD1 matches 7 bases. Germline trimming cut 2 bases from V and 2 bases from J; bases unmatched to any gene: 5. CDR1 SGHTA and CDR2 FQGNSA come from the germline V gene. CDR3 size: 15 residues.